Shown below are 20 T cell receptor beta chains from a single sample sequenced in a study of beta chain features in type 1 diabetes. cDNA synthesis used the whole RNA isolate, giving expressed TCRB sequences. TCRdb's table, derived via immunoSEQ multiplex PCR, lists solely in-frame clones and lacks some. The repertoire holds 300,000 to 350,000 clones, with under 8.5% as singletons. Sequenced input: central memory CD4+ T cells from blood. These receptors were taken from a young woman in good health.

The V call is TRBV10-3, the J call TRBJ1-2; D is unclear. Deletions cut 8 bases from V and 2 bases from J, with 12 bases between. The CDR3 has 13 amino acids. The V gene's germline CDR1 is ENHRY and CDR2 SYGVKD. The CDR3 DNA reads TGTGCCATCCGATATGATTCCAACTATGGCTACACCTTC. It encodes CAIRYDSNYGYTF.

The table lists this clone with many counts. V usage is TRBV9 and J usage is TRBJ2-5, with 10 bases aligning to TRBD1. The junction had 4 bases not matched to a gene; V was cut back by 0 bases and J by 11 bases. CDR1 and CDR2 from the germline V gene are SGDLS and YYNGEE. The CDR3 totals 13 residues. The CDR3 reads CASSVGGTGVQYF. The CDR3 DNA is TGTGCCAGCAGCGTAGGCGGGACAGGGGTACAGTACTTC.

This clone showed up just a few times. The V gene is TRBV6-6, the J gene TRBJ1-2; D gene unclear. Germline CDR1 MNHNY, CDR2 SVGAGI (reference sequence). CDR3 length: 8 amino acids. This CDR3 reads CAIGGYTF. CDR3 bases: TGTGCAATTGGCGGCTACACCTTC.

This clone was seen a few times. V is TRBV18 and J is TRBJ1-3, with D possibly TRBD1 on 5 matching bases. Trimming cost V 2 bases and J 4 bases, with 12 bases left between them. The CDR3 is 15 amino acids. Germline V gives CDR1 KGHSH, CDR2 LQKENI. CDR3 sequence (DNA): TGTGCCAGCTCACCAAGAGGGGCGGACGGAAACACCATATATTTT. Translating it yields CASSPRGADGNTIYF.

The chain couples TRBV29-1 to TRBJ1-3; D perhaps matches TRBD1 (5 bases). Trimming left V 4 bases short and J 4 bases short, with 8 bases between. This CDR3 spans 12 amino acids. In germline, CDR1 is SQVTM, CDR2 ANQGSEA. The CDR3: CSVGGEGNTIYF. DNA of the CDR3: TGCAGCGTTGGAGGGGAAGGAAACACCATATATTTT.

The chain links TRBV9 to TRBJ2-5, with D uncertain. Germline V gives CDR1 SGDLS, CDR2 YYNGEE. The V gene lost 4 bases and the J gene lost 5 bases, with 18 bases spanning the gap. The CDR3 length is 15 residues. CDR3 nucleotide sequence: TGTGCCAGCAGCCCTACTTCTAGACTTCAGGAGACCCAGTACTTC. Its protein product is CASSPTSRLQETQYF.

The chain combines TRBV18 with TRBJ2-7; 7 positions agree with TRBD1. V was pared by 3 bases and J by 4 bases, with 3 bases of the junction left unmatched. This CDR3 contains 13 residues. Germline CDR1 KGHSH, CDR2 LQKENI. CDR3 coding DNA: TGTGCCAGCTCACCGACAGGGCCGTACGAGCAGTACTTC. Protein product: CASSPTGPYEQYF.

This chain uses TRBV7-3 with TRBJ2-3; 11 bases agree with TRBD2. J lost 4 bases, V lost 5 bases, and 2 bases had no gene match. CDR3 size: 14 residues. Germline assignment: CDR1 SGHTA and CDR2 FQGTGA. CDR3 DNA: TGTGCCAGCAGCCGGACTAGCGGGTCAGATACGCAGTATTTT. Translating gives CASSRTSGSDTQYF.

This clone was counted only a few times. J is TRBJ2-7 and V is TRBV6-6; D is uncertain. The germline V and J ends were trimmed by 1 base and 5 bases, with 15 bases remaining between them. The CDR3 loop spans 15 amino acids. Per the germline V gene, CDR1 is MNHNY and CDR2 is SVGAGI (reference sequence). CDR3 coding DNA: TGTGCCAGCAGTTACTTGCCCGGGCTGTACGACGAGCAGTACTTC. Its translation is CASSYLPGLYDEQYF.

The chain has TRBV18 and TRBJ2-5; D might be TRBD2 (5 bases). The CDR3 length is 14 residues. Trimming pared 4 bases from V and 3 bases from J, leaving 12 bases between. Germline lookup yields CDR1 KGHSH and CDR2 LQKENI. The CDR3 DNA follows: TGTGCCAGCTCACAAGAATCCGGGGAAGAGACCCAGTACTTC. Amino acids: CASSQESGEETQYF.

The chain couples TRBV19 to TRBJ1-1; 10 bases line up with TRBD1. J gave up 0 bases and V 6 bases, and 1 base lay outside the gene matches. Germline values: CDR1 LNHDA, CDR2 SQIVND (reference sequence). The CDR3 length is 14 residues. DNA of the CDR3: TGTGCCAGTAGGGGACAGGGGATGAACACTGAAGCTTTCTTT. Translated, it gives CASRGQGMNTEAFF.

This clone was counted a few times. V is TRBV28 and J is TRBJ1-1; D not certain. There are 11 residues in the CDR3. Germline V CDR1 and CDR2: MDHEN, SYDVKM. Trimming stripped 6 bases from V and 4 bases from J, with 6 bases between. DNA of the CDR3: TGTGCCAGCAGAAAACGCACTGAAGCTTTCTTT. Translation: CASRKRTEAFF.

This chain joins TRBV5-6 and TRBJ2-7; TRBD2 agrees at 8 bases. The CDR3 runs 13 residues. V trimming: 5 bases; J trimming: 2 bases; junction bases outside the gene matches: 3. Germline V lookup: CDR1 SGHDT, CDR2 YYEEEE. The CDR3 sequence: CASRPGGAYEQYF. In nucleotides, the CDR3 is TGTGCCAGCAGACCCGGGGGGGCCTACGAGCAGTACTTC.

The chain employs TRBV4-2 and TRBJ2-1, with a tentative D call TRBD2 (6 bases). Germline V gene sequence: CDR1 LGHNA, CDR2 YNFKEQ. V was cut by 1 base and J by 4 bases, with 14 bases left in between. This CDR3 is 16 amino acids long. This CDR3 reads CASSQVAGSGYNEQFF. The CDR3 nucleotides read TGTGCCAGCAGCCAAGTGGCGGGGAGTGGGTACAATGAGCAGTTCTTC.

This clone was detected only a few times. The chain employs TRBV10-3 and TRBJ2-7; either TRBD1 or TRBD2 may supply D (6 bases each). Germline-derived CDR1 and CDR2 are ENHRY and SYGVKD. The CDR3 loop spans 13 amino acids. The V end was cut by 10 bases, the J end by 5 bases, with 18 bases between. The CDR3 nucleotides read TGTGCCACGGCAGGGGAGGCAGGCCACGAGCAGTACTTC. Translation: CATAGEAGHEQYF.

The sample holds many counts of this clone. The genes are TRBV7-9 and TRBJ2-6; D gene unclear. Germline loops: CDR1 SEHNR, CDR2 FQNEAQ (reference sequence). This CDR3 has 16 residues. The V end lost 11 bases, the J end lost 0 bases, and 17 bases lay between the germline ends. CDR3 in amino acids: CAVPLGGHSGANVLTF. CDR3 coding DNA: TGTGCCGTCCCACTGGGCGGCCACTCTGGGGCCAACGTCCTGACTTTC.

This clone has only a few counts. This rearrangement joins TRBV7-8 to TRBJ2-1; TRBD2 agrees at 10 bases. Germline-derived CDR1 and CDR2 are SGHVS and FQNEAQ. The CDR3 is made up of 16 amino acids. The V segment lost 8 bases and the J segment 3 bases; nucleotides outside the gene matches: 10. DNA for the CDR3: TGTGCCAGCTCGGCTAGCGGGAGTCTCCGCTACAATGAGCAGTTCTTC. Translated, it gives CASSASGSLRYNEQFF.

This clone was counted between two and nine times. The V call is TRBV14, the J call TRBJ2-7; D remains ambiguous. Germline V gene lookup returns CDR1 SGHDN and CDR2 FVKESK. V was pared by 0 bases and J by 2 bases, with 14 bases between. The CDR3 is 16 amino acids. CDR3 region: CASSQDRWAPTYEQYF. The CDR3 DNA follows: TGTGCCAGCAGCCAAGATCGTTGGGCTCCCACCTACGAGCAGTACTTC. Full variable domain (missing parts from reference TRBV14 and TRBJ2-7): EAGVTQFPSHSVIEKGQTVTLRCDPISGHDNLYWYRRVMGKEIKFLLHFVKESKQDESGMPNNRFLAERTGGTYSTLKVQPAELEDSGVYFCASSQDRWAPTYEQYFGPGTRLTVT.

Of note for this clone: Other DNA sequences in the same sample also yield this CDR3. In nucleotides, the CDR3 is TGCGCCAGCAGCCCAGGACAGCACACAGATACGCAGTATTTT. Amino acids: CASSPGQHTDTQYF. The chain couples TRBV5-1 to TRBJ2-3; the D gene is possibly TRBD1 (6 bases). CDR1 SGHRS and CDR2 YFSETQ come from the germline V gene. The CDR3 is 14 residues long. V was cut by 4 bases and J by 2 bases, with 11 bases left in between. The variable domain in full, with the rest retrieved from reference TRBV5-1 and TRBJ2-3, is KAGVTQTPRYLIKTRGQQVTLSCSPISGHRSVSWYQQTPGQGLQFLFEYFSETQRNKGNFPGRFSGRQFSNSRSEMNVSTLELGDSALYLCASSPGQHTDTQYFGPGTRLTVL.

This clone was detected a few times. J is TRBJ1-1 and V is TRBV29-1; D not resolved. V lost 2 bases and J lost 0, with 10 bases in between. This CDR3 has 14 residues. Germline CDR1 and CDR2: SQVTM and ANQGSEA. CDR3 bases: TGCAGCGTTGAATACGGCAGCCTGAACACTGAAGCTTTCTTT. This translates into CSVEYGSLNTEAFF.